This T cell receptor beta chain was retrieved from a study of cytomegalovirus exposure and HLA in healthy donors. On the study more broadly: Researchers previously reported finding about 110 million unique TCR beta sequences from approximately 190 million T cells.

The CDR3 extends over 15 amino acids. The germline V and J ends were trimmed by 6 bases and 0 bases, with 14 bases remaining between them. Germline V gene lookup returns CDR1 WNHNN and CDR2 SYGVQD (reference sequence). The PCR made use of 60 Vbeta and 13 Jbeta primers. Here immunoSEQ multiplex PCR was the method, and the copy in TCRdb shows in-frame clones only, minus some. The sample lists 200,000 to 250,000 clones, roughly 80% occurring once. The sequenced sample consisted of PBMCs. The chain joins TRBV10-1 to TRBJ1-1, with a tentative D call TRBD1 (5 bases). This TCR was recovered from a man between 45 and 60 years old in good health and CMV-seronegative. The CDR3 region has the DNA TGCGCCAGCAGCCCGGGACGGACTATGAACACTGAAGCTTTCTTT. It is translated as CASSPGRTMNTEAFF.